The 2 T cell receptor beta chains given below trace back to one sample, sequenced in a study of T cell responses to AZD1222 COVID-19 vaccine. Profiling relied on immunoSEQ multiplex PCR, and the TCRdb table lists in-frame clones only, not all of them. The sample comprises approximately 140,000 clones, approximately 90% of which are singletons, and about a tenth rests with the top ten. The sequencing used peripheral blood, collected 28 days after the second AZD1222 dose. Receptor source: an adult who received the AZD1222 COVID-19 vaccine.

The rearrangement links TRBV29-1 to TRBJ2-7; D is undetermined. The CDR3 loop spans 12 amino acids. Germline V gene sequence: CDR1 SQVTM, CDR2 ANQGSEA. Trimming cost V 2 bases and J 7 bases, with 12 bases left between them. The CDR3, as DNA: TGCAGCGTTGAACCCCATAGTGGAGAGCAGTACGTC. As protein: CSVEPHSGEQYV.

The chain uses TRBV5-6 and TRBJ1-1; D gene unclear. Trimming cost V 0 bases and J 3 bases, with 0 bases left between them. This CDR3 comprises 11 residues. The germline V gene has CDR1 SGHDT and CDR2 YYEEEE. CDR3 DNA: TGTGCCAGCAGCTTGGACACTGAAGCTTTCTTT. Translation gives CASSLDTEAFF.